The rows below give T cell receptor beta chains drawn from one sample of a study of cytotoxic CD8 clonotypes in ibrutinib-treated CLL. Measured with immunoSEQ multiplex PCR; TCRdb has only the in-frame clones, and not every one. The table lists 200,000 to 250,000 clones, 79% of them singletons. Source: PBMCs, taken after 12 months of ibrutinib treatment. The receptors were sampled from a human donor with chronic lymphocytic leukemia. Both conserved end residues are part of each CDR3. Each record gives: D gene, clone size, V gene, J gene, CDR3 protein, CDR3 DNA. D genes are given only for firm matches. Clone size is not always given. Where it is, it says once, few, many or a class for expanded clones.

d_gene: .; abundance: .; v_gene: TRBV5-4; j_gene: TRBJ1-2; CDR3aa: CASSSSGLGGYTF; CDR3nt: TGTGCCAGCAGCAGTTCAGGGTTGGGAGGCTACACCTTC
d_gene: .; abundance: .; v_gene: TRBV5-8; j_gene: TRBJ2-7; CDR3aa: CASSIDLRPYEQYF; CDR3nt: TGTGCCAGCAGCATTGACCTGAGGCCATACGAGCAGTACTTC
d_gene: .; abundance: .; v_gene: TRBV15; j_gene: TRBJ2-1; CDR3aa: CATSLIRDALNEQFF; CDR3nt: TGTGCCACCAGCCTAATTCGGGACGCCTTGAATGAGCAGTTCTTC
d_gene: .; abundance: .; v_gene: TRBV5-4; j_gene: TRBJ2-7; CDR3aa: CASSFVGYYEQYF; CDR3nt: TGTGCCAGCAGCTTTGTCGGGTACTACGAGCAGTACTTC
d_gene: .; abundance: .; v_gene: TRBV21-1; j_gene: TRBJ2-7; CDR3aa: CASSNASYEQYF; CDR3nt: TGTGCCAGCAGCAATGCCTCCTACGAGCAGTACTTC
d_gene: .; abundance: .; v_gene: TRBV2; j_gene: TRBJ2-3; CDR3aa: CASSEGWGYVSTDTQYF; CDR3nt: TGTGCCAGCAGTGAAGGCTGGGGGTATGTTTCCACAGATACGCAGTATTTT
d_gene: TRBD2; abundance: .; v_gene: TRBV9; j_gene: TRBJ2-2; CDR3aa: CASSVSSGRSGELFF; CDR3nt: TGTGCCAGCAGCGTCTCCAGCGGGAGATCCGGGGAGCTGTTTTTT
d_gene: .; abundance: .; v_gene: TRBV4-1; j_gene: TRBJ2-6; CDR3aa: CASSQEGSSSGANVLTF; CDR3nt: TGCGCCAGCAGCCAAGAGGGTTCCAGCTCTGGGGCCAACGTCCTGACTTTC
d_gene: .; abundance: .; v_gene: TRBV6-1; j_gene: TRBJ1-1; CDR3aa: CASSGRADLNTEAFF; CDR3nt: TGTGCCAGCTCGGGTCGGGCAGATTTGAACACTGAAGCTTTCTTT
d_gene: .; abundance: .; v_gene: TRBV28; j_gene: TRBJ1-2; CDR3aa: CASSFRYLLTYGYTF; CDR3nt: TGTGCCAGCAGTTTTCGGTATCTCTTGACCTATGGCTACACCTTC
d_gene: .; abundance: .; v_gene: TRBV4-2; j_gene: TRBJ2-7; CDR3aa: CASSQERQAPYEQYF; CDR3nt: TGTGCCAGCAGCCAAGAAAGACAAGCGCCCTACGAGCAGTACTTC
d_gene: .; abundance: .; v_gene: TRBV5-1; j_gene: TRBJ2-3; CDR3aa: CASRSTDTQYF; CDR3nt: TGCGCCAGCAGAAGTACAGATACGCAGTATTTT
d_gene: .; abundance: once; v_gene: TRBV11-2; j_gene: TRBJ2-1; CDR3aa: CASSQGGSGFF; CDR3nt: TGTGCCAGCAGTCAAGGGGGGTCGGGGTTCTTC
d_gene: TRBD1; abundance: once; v_gene: TRBV15; j_gene: TRBJ2-6; CDR3aa: CATSNRTGRSGANVLTF; CDR3nt: TGTGCCACCAGCAACAGGACAGGGAGATCTGGGGCCAACGTCCTGACTTTC
d_gene: TRBD2; abundance: .; v_gene: TRBV27; j_gene: TRBJ2-7; CDR3aa: CASSLLVAGPYEQYF; CDR3nt: TGTGCCAGCAGTTTACTGGTAGCGGGACCCTACGAGCAGTACTTC
d_gene: .; abundance: .; v_gene: TRBV4-1; j_gene: TRBJ2-7; CDR3aa: CASSQGRTSEQYF; CDR3nt: TGCGCCAGCAGCCAAGGCCGGACTTCGGAGCAGTACTTC
d_gene: TRBD1; abundance: .; v_gene: TRBV15; j_gene: TRBJ2-7; CDR3aa: CATSSGTGGEQYF; CDR3nt: TGTGCCACCAGCAGCGGGACAGGGGGGGAGCAGTACTTC
d_gene: .; abundance: .; v_gene: TRBV6-5; j_gene: TRBJ1-5; CDR3aa: CASSPGGARQPQHF; CDR3nt: TGTGCCAGCAGCCCGGGGGGGGCGCGTCAGCCCCAGCATTTT
d_gene: TRBD1; abundance: .; v_gene: TRBV11-1; j_gene: TRBJ1-2; CDR3aa: CASSSVGQGAVYGYTF; CDR3nt: TGTGCCAGCAGCTCAGTAGGACAGGGGGCCGTCTATGGCTACACCTTC
d_gene: .; abundance: once; v_gene: TRBV28; j_gene: TRBJ1-5; CDR3aa: CASSATIRGPRKHF; CDR3nt: TGTGCCAGCAGCGCTACCATCCGTGGGCCTAGGAAGCATTTT
d_gene: TRBD1; abundance: .; v_gene: TRBV2; j_gene: TRBJ1-2; CDR3aa: CASSDEGARAYGYTF; CDR3nt: TGTGCCAGCAGTGATGAGGGGGCGCGGGCCTATGGCTACACCTTC
d_gene: TRBD1; abundance: .; v_gene: TRBV18; j_gene: TRBJ2-1; CDR3aa: CASSPRQGAANEQFF; CDR3nt: TGTGCCAGCTCACCACGGCAGGGGGCAGCCAATGAGCAGTTCTTC
d_gene: .; abundance: .; v_gene: TRBV20-1; j_gene: TRBJ2-1; CDR3aa: CSASRTAQFF; CDR3nt: TGCAGTGCTTCCCGGACCGCGCAGTTCTTC
d_gene: .; abundance: once; v_gene: TRBV11-2; j_gene: TRBJ1-3; CDR3aa: CASSLLMEYGNTIYF; CDR3nt: TGTGCCAGCAGCTTACTCATGGAGTATGGAAACACCATATATTTT
d_gene: .; abundance: .; v_gene: TRBV30; j_gene: TRBJ2-3; CDR3aa: CAWSVFLGAQYF; CDR3nt: TGTGCCTGGAGTGTGTTTCTGGGTGCGCAGTATTTT
d_gene: TRBD1; abundance: .; v_gene: TRBV6-4; j_gene: TRBJ1-4; CDR3aa: CASSTGTGGWSEKLFF; CDR3nt: TGTGCCAGCAGCACCGGGACAGGGGGCTGGAGTGAAAAACTGTTTTTT
d_gene: .; abundance: .; v_gene: TRBV7-2; j_gene: TRBJ2-2; CDR3aa: CASSIRDAGELFF; CDR3nt: TGTGCCAGCAGCATCAGGGATGCCGGGGAGCTGTTTTTT
d_gene: .; abundance: few; v_gene: TRBV19; j_gene: TRBJ2-3; CDR3aa: CASSPQADTQYF; CDR3nt: TGTGCCAGTAGTCCCCAGGCAGATACGCAGTATTTT
d_gene: .; abundance: .; v_gene: TRBV7-9; j_gene: TRBJ1-2; CDR3aa: CASSSSSGGASGYTF; CDR3nt: TGTGCCAGCAGCTCCTCATCGGGGGGGGCCAGCGGCTACACCTTC
d_gene: TRBD2; abundance: .; v_gene: TRBV2; j_gene: TRBJ2-1; CDR3aa: CASSYPPASGSINEQFF; CDR3nt: TGTGCCAGCAGTTATCCCCCGGCTAGCGGGAGCATAAATGAGCAGTTCTTC
d_gene: .; abundance: once; v_gene: TRBV5-1; j_gene: TRBJ2-3; CDR3aa: CASSLGSGRTDTQYF; CDR3nt: TGCGCCAGCAGCTTGGGGTCAGGGAGGACAGATACGCAGTATTTT
d_gene: .; abundance: .; v_gene: TRBV6-5; j_gene: TRBJ2-7; CDR3aa: CASSYSPLSYEQYF; CDR3nt: TGTGCCAGCAGTTACTCACCCCTCTCCTACGAGCAGTACTTC
d_gene: TRBD1; abundance: once; v_gene: TRBV4-1; j_gene: TRBJ2-6; CDR3aa: CASSQDRGSGQGGSGANVLTF; CDR3nt: TGCGCCAGCAGCCAAGATAGAGGGTCGGGACAGGGCGGATCTGGGGCCAACGTCCTGACTTTC
d_gene: .; abundance: .; v_gene: TRBV20-1; j_gene: TRBJ2-7; CDR3aa: CSPDRTWKQYF; CDR3nt: TGCAGTCCCGACAGGACCTGGAAGCAGTACTTC
d_gene: .; abundance: .; v_gene: TRBV15; j_gene: TRBJ2-5; CDR3aa: CATSRDRVSPPQETQYF; CDR3nt: TGTGCCACCAGCAGAGATAGGGTCTCTCCCCCACAAGAGACCCAGTACTTC
d_gene: TRBD1; abundance: .; v_gene: TRBV29-1; j_gene: TRBJ1-1; CDR3aa: CSVAQYGTGGMNTEAFF; CDR3nt: TGCAGCGTCGCCCAATACGGGACAGGGGGGATGAACACTGAAGCTTTCTTT
d_gene: .; abundance: .; v_gene: TRBV25-1; j_gene: TRBJ2-7; CDR3aa: CASSERYEQYF; CDR3nt: TGTGCCAGCAGTGAACGGTACGAGCAGTACTTC
d_gene: .; abundance: .; v_gene: TRBV11-2; j_gene: TRBJ2-7; CDR3aa: CASSLARGAYEQYF; CDR3nt: TGTGCCAGCAGCTTAGCCAGGGGGGCCTACGAGCAGTACTTC
d_gene: .; abundance: .; v_gene: TRBV28; j_gene: TRBJ1-2; CDR3aa: CASSLVWEAAHGYTF; CDR3nt: TGTGCCAGCAGTTTAGTGTGGGAGGCCGCGCATGGCTACACCTTC
d_gene: .; abundance: .; v_gene: TRBV6-5; j_gene: TRBJ1-1; CDR3aa: CASSPKGDRGEAFF; CDR3nt: TGTGCCAGCAGCCCAAAGGGGGATCGGGGTGAAGCTTTCTTT